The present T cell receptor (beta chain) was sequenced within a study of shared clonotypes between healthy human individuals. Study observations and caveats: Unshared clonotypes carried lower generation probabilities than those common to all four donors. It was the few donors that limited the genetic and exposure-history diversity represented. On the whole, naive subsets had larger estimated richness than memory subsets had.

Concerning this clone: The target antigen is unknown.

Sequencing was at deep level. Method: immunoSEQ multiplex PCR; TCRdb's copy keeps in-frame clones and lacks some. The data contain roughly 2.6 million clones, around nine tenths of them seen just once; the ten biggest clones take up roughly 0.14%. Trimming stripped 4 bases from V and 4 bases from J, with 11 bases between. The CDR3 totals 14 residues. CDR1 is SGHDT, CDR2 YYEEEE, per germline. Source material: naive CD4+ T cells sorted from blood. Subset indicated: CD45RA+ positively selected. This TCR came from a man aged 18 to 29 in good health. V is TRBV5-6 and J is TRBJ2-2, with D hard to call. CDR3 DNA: TGTGCCAGCAGCCACAAGGTTTCCACCGGGGAGCTGTTTTTT. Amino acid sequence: CASSHKVSTGELFF. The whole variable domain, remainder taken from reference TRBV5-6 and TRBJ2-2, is DAGVTQSPTHLIKTRGQQVTLRCSPKSGHDTVSWYQQALGQGPQFIFQYYEEEERQRGNFPDRFSGHQFPNYSSELNVNALLLGDSALYLCASSHKVSTGELFFGEGSRLTVL.